This T cell receptor beta chain was captured in a study of T cells after posttransplantation cyclophosphamide. Generated by immunoSEQ multiplex PCR, the TCRdb table keeps only in-frame clones and is missing some. This set yields fewer than 40,000 clones and no singletons; the top ten hold approximately 6.7%. The V and J ends lost 5 bases and 5 bases, in that order; junction bases with no gene match: 9. CDR1 SGHRS and CDR2 YFSETQ come from the germline V gene. The CDR3 length is 14 residues. This related bone marrow graft donor gave peripheral blood on the day of marrow donation. This clone appeared many times.

Sequenced: PBMCs. The chain couples TRBV5-1 to TRBJ1-2, with TRBD1 identical over 7 bases. The sequence was collected from a woman aged 50 to 60 in good health and a related stem cell transplant donor. The chain's CDR3 is CASREGQRFYGYTF. The CDR3 DNA reads as TGCGCCAGCAGAGAGGGACAGCGTTTTTATGGCTACACCTTC.